This T cell receptor beta chain was captured in a study of STAT5B mutations in CD4+ large granular lymphocyte leukemia. Overall study: Among healthy donors, a particular HLA allele went with more CDR3 'QG' motifs. Broader study findings: Compared with healthy controls (2/35), patient top clones favored TRBV06 (8/27).

Remarks on this clone: Its cognate antigen is unknown.

Healthy controls were blood donor buffy coats. Sequencing was at survey level. The assay was immunoSEQ multiplex PCR, and TCRdb's table has in-frame clones only and misses some. Here the sample spans roughly 32,000 clones, around 82% being singletons. The CDR3 consists of 15 residues. The V gene end was trimmed by 4 bases and the J gene end by 0 bases; junction bases not matched to a gene: 6. In germline, CDR1 is SGHDN, CDR2 FVKESK. Sample: CD4+ T cells from blood buffy coats. The clonotype originates from a human donor in good health. The rearrangement links TRBV14 to TRBJ2-7; TRBD2 agrees at 7 bases. The CDR3 is CASSPGLGSSYEQYF. CDR3 nucleotides: TGTGCCAGCAGCCCCGGACTAGGGAGCTCCTACGAGCAGTACTTC.